The clone carrying this T cell receptor (beta chain) has more than one count but fewer than ten. TCRdb reprocessed the PCR reads via MiXCR and lists one record per CDR3 protein. The sample comprises about 640,000 distinct CDR3 sequences, around 20% of which are singletons, and 0.85% rests with the top ten. This specimen comes from a study of molecular identifiers for immune sequencing clone quantification. The germline gives CDR1 SEHNR, CDR2 FQNEAQ (reference sequence). V was cut by 7 bases and J by 3 bases, with 7 bases left in between. The CDR3 is 12 amino acids. This TCR was sampled from a human donor in good health. Some libraries in this study had Jurkat cell RNA spiked in. The sample taken for sequencing was naive CD8+ T cells from blood, with Jurkat cell RNA spiked in. As for subset: FACS-sorted CD8+CD4-CCR7+CD45RA+ naive T cells. The J gene is TRBJ2-1, the V gene TRBV7-9; D gene unclear. Here the CDR3 DNA reads TGTGCCAGCATGGGCGTCTACAATGAGCAGTTCTTC. It translates to CASMGVYNEQFF.